This T cell receptor (beta chain) came from a study of type 1 regulatory T cells (dated by TCRdb to the early 2020s). Regarding the complete study: The study characterized an in vitro protocol that generated a Tr1-enriched, alloantigen-specific CD4 T cell product named T-allo10. T-allo10 was being evaluated clinically in patients with hematological malignancies who were receiving allogeneic hematopoietic stem cell transplantation.

V is shortened by 0 bases, J by 0 bases, and the region joining them spans 5 bases. The cysteine opens and the phenylalanine closes a CDR3 of 14 amino acids. Only the CDR3 DNA is retained, 42 bases long and in frame from the first base. According to the germline V gene, CDR1 reads SGDLS and CDR2 reads YYNGEE. The sequencer listed for this sample is Illumina MiSeq. TCRdb redid the processing of the public reads, applying fastp at Q25 and MiXCR, and retained in-frame beta chains. Every CDR3 protein is listed once, alongside the most common genes and DNA of its rows. Within this sample are about 100,000 distinct CDR3 sequences, with 30% to 35% of them counted one time only. 2.2% of the sample lies in the top ten. This clonotype was counted a few times. Its antigen target is currently unknown. No clone much larger than this one lies a single base away; base qualities are absent.

This receptor chain uses TRBV9 and TRBJ2-3, with the D gene call left open. Sequencing input: CD4+ T cells, either the whole sample or a sorted fraction (not recorded which). This clonotype was obtained from a human donor in good health. The CDR3 protein is CASSVDPSTDTQYF. The DNA is TGTGCCAGCAGCGTAGATCCTAGCACAGATACGCAGTATTTT.